This T cell receptor (beta chain) is drawn from a study of beta chain features in type 1 diabetes. Details on this clone: The antigen is undetermined.

V lost 3 bases to trimming and J lost 3 bases, with 14 bases between them. Germline loops: CDR1 MGHRA, CDR2 YSYEKL. This CDR3 region has 15 residues. Study results and caveats: Across all four CD4+ subsets, people with type 1 diabetes showed modestly shorter TCRB CDR3s.

Since all of the isolated RNA was reverse transcribed, expressed TCRB transcripts were what got sequenced. Clones were sequenced by immunoSEQ multiplex PCR, and TCRdb holds only the in-frame ones, with some missing. Here the sample spans some 640,000 clones, roughly 13% being singletons. Sequencing was carried out using naive CD4+ T cells from blood. The clonotype originates from a man aged 18 to 29 with type 1 diabetes. The gene calls are TRBV4-1 and TRBJ1-2; unclear D gene. The CDR3 here is CASSQRQSPDYGYTF. In DNA form, the CDR3 reads TGCGCCAGCAGCCAGAGGCAGAGTCCGGACTATGGCTACACCTTC.